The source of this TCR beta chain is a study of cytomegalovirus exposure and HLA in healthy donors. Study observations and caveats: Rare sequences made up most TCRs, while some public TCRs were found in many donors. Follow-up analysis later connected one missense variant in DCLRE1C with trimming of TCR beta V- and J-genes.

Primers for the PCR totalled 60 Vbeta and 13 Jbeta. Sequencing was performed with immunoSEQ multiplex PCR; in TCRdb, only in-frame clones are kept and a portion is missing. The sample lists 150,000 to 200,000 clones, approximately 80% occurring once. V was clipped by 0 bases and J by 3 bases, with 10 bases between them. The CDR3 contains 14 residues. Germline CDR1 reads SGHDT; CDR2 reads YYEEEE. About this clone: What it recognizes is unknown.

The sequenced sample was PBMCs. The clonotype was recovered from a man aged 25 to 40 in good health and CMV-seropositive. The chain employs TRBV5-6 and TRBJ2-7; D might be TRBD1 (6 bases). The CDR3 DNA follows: TGTGCCAGCAGCTTGGCAGGGGCCAGCTACGAGCAGTACTTC. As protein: CASSLAGASYEQYF.